A single sample is the source of the 25 T cell receptor beta chains below, sequenced in a study of control samples from healthy donors and cancer patients. Using immunoSEQ multiplex PCR, the repertoire was profiled, and TCRdb retains in-frame clones only, with some absent. Of 120,000 to 150,000 clones in the sample, under 90% are singletons; the top ten hold more than 4%. Sequenced input: blood. These receptors all come from a man aged 25-45 years in good health.

The J gene is TRBJ1-1, the V gene TRBV7-9; D is uncertain. CDR3 length: 13 residues. V was cut by 4 bases and J by 4 bases, with 10 bases left in between. Looked up from germline, CDR1 is SEHNR and CDR2 is FQNEAQ (reference sequence). CDR3 coding DNA: TGTGCCAGCAGCTCACCGGTTGTCACTGAAGCTTTCTTT. Amino acids: CASSSPVVTEAFF.

This chain connects TRBV6-2 or TRBV6-3 to TRBJ1-5; D gene ambiguous. The CDR3 is 14 residues long. Germline CDR1 is MNHEY and CDR2 is SVGEGT. V lost 0 bases and J lost 5, with 8 bases in between. CDR3 coding DNA: TGTGCCAGCAGTTACTCGGCCCGCTATCAGCCCCAGCATTTT. Translating it yields CASSYSARYQPQHF.

The chain is built from TRBV5-6 and TRBJ1-2, with unresolved D. This CDR3 has 13 amino acids. CDR1 is SGHDT, CDR2 YYEEEE, per germline. Trimming removed 1 base at V and 2 bases at J, with 6 bases between. The CDR3 nucleotides are TGTGCCAGCAGCTTGAACAGCAACTATGGCTACACCTTC. Translation: CASSLNSNYGYTF.

The rearrangement uses TRBV5-4 and TRBJ1-1; the D is unclear. V was trimmed by 2 bases and J by 3 bases, leaving 14 bases between them. From germline, CDR1 is SGHNT and CDR2 YYREEE (reference sequence). There are 15 residues in the CDR3. CDR3 amino acids: CASSFKRAWDTEAFF. The CDR3 bases are TGTGCCAGCAGCTTTAAGCGGGCATGGGACACTGAAGCTTTCTTT.

The chain couples TRBV19 to TRBJ2-7; no firm D call. This CDR3 spans 13 amino acids. The germline gives CDR1 LNHDA, CDR2 SQIVND (reference sequence). Trimming took 5 bases from V and 0 from J, leaving 8 bases between them. The CDR3 DNA reads TGTGCCAGTAGTTCGTCTTACTCCTACGAGCAGTACTTC. Translated, it gives CASSSSYSYEQYF.

This clone was seen just once. J is TRBJ1-2 and V is TRBV6-1; D may be TRBD1 (6 bases). CDR3 length: 14 residues. The germline V gene has CDR1 MNHNS and CDR2 SASEGT. Trimming cost V 1 base and J 4 bases, with 10 bases left between them. The CDR3 reads CASSEGHRVYGYTF. Written as DNA, the CDR3 is TGTGCCAGCAGTGAAGGCCACAGGGTCTATGGCTACACCTTC.

The V call is TRBV2, the J call TRBJ2-5; no clear D gene. This CDR3 is built from 14 residues. Germline CDR1 is SNHLY and CDR2 is FYNNEI. Deletions cut 3 bases from V and 5 bases from J, with 13 bases between. CDR3 sequence: CASSEAARPETQYF. The CDR3 DNA reads TGTGCCAGCAGTGAGGCGGCCCGACCGGAGACCCAGTACTTC.

The chain combines TRBV11-2 with TRBJ2-3; D possibly uses TRBD1 or TRBD2 (6 bases each). Deletions cut 1 base from V and 1 base from J, with 15 bases between. This CDR3 region has 17 residues. The germline gives CDR1 SGHAT, CDR2 FQNNGV. This CDR3 reads CASSLVLGGEGTDTQYF. In DNA form, the CDR3 reads TGTGCCAGCAGCTTAGTTCTCGGGGGCGAAGGCACAGATACGCAGTATTTT.

V gene TRBV9 combines with J gene TRBJ2-2, with D uncertain. This CDR3 has 16 amino acids. Germline CDR1 is SGDLS and CDR2 is YYNGEE. The V end was cut by 0 bases, the J end by 2 bases, with 11 bases between. Here the CDR3 DNA reads TGTGCCAGCAGCGTAGCTCAGGCAGCTAACACCGGGGAGCTGTTTTTT. It is translated as CASSVAQAANTGELFF.

The chain couples TRBV7-2 to TRBJ2-6, with TRBD1 identical over 8 bases. The CDR3 has 18 amino acids. The junction had 9 bases not matched to a gene; V was cut back by 5 bases and J by 0 bases. Germline assignment: CDR1 SGHTA and CDR2 FQGNSA. The CDR3 sequence is CASSLNPGQVSGANVLTF. The CDR3 DNA sequence: TGTGCCAGCAGCCTAAACCCGGGACAGGTCTCTGGGGCCAACGTCCTGACTTTC.

This chain connects TRBV5-5 to TRBJ2-5, with 16 nucleotides matching TRBD2. The CDR3 runs 17 residues. CDR1 and CDR2 (germline): SGHKS, YYEKEE (reference sequence). J lost 5 bases, V lost 4 bases, and 8 bases had no gene match. This CDR3 is CASSKPGTSGGDETQYF. Written as DNA, the CDR3 is TGTGCCAGCAGCAAACCCGGGACTAGCGGGGGGGATGAGACCCAGTACTTC.

This rearrangement joins TRBV7-2 to TRBJ2-5, with D possibly being TRBD2 (6 bases). V was clipped by 4 bases and J by 2 bases, with 11 bases between them. The CDR3 is made up of 14 amino acids. Germline V gives CDR1 SGHTA, CDR2 FQGNSA. DNA for the CDR3: TGTGCCAGCAGCTACCTGGGGGGACAAGAGACCCAGTACTTC. This gives the protein CASSYLGGQETQYF.

This rearrangement joins TRBV28 to TRBJ2-7; 9 nucleotides agree with TRBD1. Looked up from germline, CDR1 is MDHEN and CDR2 is SYDVKM. The CDR3 sequence is 16 residues long. J was trimmed by 4 bases and V by 6 bases; bases with no gene match: 13. CDR3 sequence (DNA): TGTGCCAGCAGCTCCCCCGGGACAGGGTCCTTATACGAGCAGTACTTC. Protein: CASSSPGTGSLYEQYF.

This rearrangement joins TRBV5-1 to TRBJ1-2; D possibly corresponds to TRBD1 (6 bases). CDR3 length: 14 residues. Germline CDR1 is SGHRS and CDR2 is YFSETQ. V was shortened by 4 bases and J by 4 bases, with 14 bases between the two germline ends. The CDR3 reads CASSLQGTAYGYTF. The DNA of the CDR3 is TGCGCCAGCAGCCTGCAGGGGACGGCCTATGGCTACACCTTC.

This clone occurred once. The V and J genes are TRBV5-1 and TRBJ2-4, with D perhaps given as TRBD1 or TRBD2 (5 bases each). Germline V lookup: CDR1 SGHRS, CDR2 YFSETQ. Between the trimmed V and J ends, which lost 4 bases and 2 bases, there was a span of 10 bases. The CDR3 has 14 residues. The CDR3 reads CASSPGTPKNIQYF. The CDR3 DNA is TGCGCCAGCAGCCCTGGGACCCCCAAAAACATTCAGTACTTC.

This clone was observed a single time. The J gene is TRBJ1-6, the V gene TRBV7-2, with 8 bases lining up with TRBD1. J was trimmed by 6 bases and V by 5 bases; bases with no gene match: 6. This CDR3 contains 15 residues. CDR1 SGHTA and CDR2 FQGNSA come from the germline V gene. The CDR3 region has the DNA TGTGCCAGCAGCGCCGGACAGGGTGGTAATTCACCCCTCCACTTT. Protein sequence: CASSAGQGGNSPLHF.

CDR3 region: CASSQVLVVSGGPNIQYF. In DNA form, the CDR3 reads TGCGCCAGCAGCCAAGTGCTAGTCGTTAGCGGGGGGCCAAACATTCAGTACTTC. The J gene is TRBJ2-4, the V gene TRBV4-1; 10 nucleotides match TRBD2. The V and J ends lost 1 base and 6 bases, in that order; junction bases with no gene match: 12. Germline CDR1 and CDR2: MGHRA and YSYEKL. The CDR3 runs to 18 residues.

The chain is built from TRBV4-3 and TRBJ1-2; 7 bases fit TRBD1. Germline CDR1 LGHNA, CDR2 YSLEER. CDR3 length: 17 amino acids. V was pared by 1 base and J by 5 bases, with 13 bases of the junction left unmatched. The CDR3 sequence is CASSQVYARGQEYGYTF. The DNA for the CDR3 is TGCGCCAGCAGCCAAGTTTATGCAAGGGGGCAGGAGTATGGCTACACCTTC.

The chain combines TRBV7-2 with TRBJ2-5, with 12 bases lining up with TRBD2. CDR3 length: 16 amino acids. Germline CDR1 SGHTA, CDR2 FQGNSA. The V segment lost 0 bases and the J segment 6 bases; nucleotides outside the gene matches: 5. This CDR3 reads CASSLAASGRGKTQYF. The DNA of the CDR3 is TGTGCCAGCAGCTTAGCGGCTAGCGGGAGGGGGAAGACCCAGTACTTC. The whole variable domain, remainder taken from reference TRBV7-2 and TRBJ2-5, is GAGVSQSPSNKVTEKGKDVELRCDPISGHTALYWYRQSLGQGLEFLIYFQGNSAPDKSGLPSDRFSAERTGGSVSTLTIQRTQQEDSAVYLCASSLAASGRGKTQYFGPGTRLLVL.

The chain is built from TRBV24-1 and TRBJ1-5; D remains ambiguous. Germline CDR1 is KGHDR and CDR2 is SFDVKD. Trimming left V 6 bases short and J 5 bases short, with 13 bases between. This CDR3 comprises 14 residues. CDR3 in amino acids: CATSPSARDQPQHF. CDR3 DNA sequence: TGTGCCACCAGTCCGTCCGCACGGGATCAGCCCCAGCATTTT.

The CDR3 nucleotides are TGCAGTGCTAGTACCGGGAGCCTTCCTCACAATGAGCAGTTCTTC. This sequence encodes CSASTGSLPHNEQFF. The rearrangement uses TRBV20-1 and TRBJ2-1; the D gene is possibly TRBD2 (6 bases). The CDR3 has 15 residues. V was cut by 3 bases and J by 5 bases, with 17 bases left in between. Germline V CDR1 and CDR2: DFQATT, SNEGSKA (reference sequence).

This clone was counted only a few times. This sample includes further DNA sequences coding for the same CDR3. The chain is built from TRBV11-3 and TRBJ2-2; D might be TRBD1 or TRBD2, each matching 5 bases. Trimming removed 1 base from V and 0 bases from J, with 6 bases in between. CDR1 is SGHNT, CDR2 YENEEA, per germline. The CDR3 is made up of 15 amino acids. Here the CDR3 reads CASSLGGTNTGELFF. The CDR3 DNA is TGTGCCAGCAGCTTAGGGGGGACGAACACCGGGGAGCTGTTTTTT.

V and J are TRBV7-6 and TRBJ2-3; D is possibly TRBD2 (5 bases). Germline CDR1 reads SGHVS; CDR2 reads FNYEAQ. The CDR3 contains 18 residues. The V end lost 2 bases, the J end lost 0 bases, and 18 bases lay between the germline ends. The CDR3 sequence: CASSLIRNKRLSTDTQYF. The CDR3 DNA is TGTGCCAGCAGCTTAATCCGCAATAAGCGGCTTAGCACAGATACGCAGTATTTT.

This chain links TRBV6-5 with TRBJ1-2; 7 bases match TRBD1. CDR3 size: 15 residues. Germline trimming cut 7 bases from V and 2 bases from J; bases unmatched to any gene: 10. Germline V gives CDR1 MNHEY, CDR2 SVGAGI. The CDR3 nucleotides are TGTGCCAGCATTAGCCGGGACAGTTTCAACTATGGCTACACCTTC. Protein sequence: CASISRDSFNYGYTF.

The chain joins TRBV7-8 to TRBJ2-2; 12 bases are shared with TRBD2. Germline-derived CDR1 and CDR2 are SGHVS and FQNEAQ. The CDR3 sequence is 19 residues long. The trim removed 1 base at V and 5 bases at J, leaving 11 bases unmatched. DNA of the CDR3: TGTGCCAGCAGCTTAGTAAAACTAGCGGGAGGATCCATAACCGGGGAGCTGTTTTTT. Translating it yields CASSLVKLAGGSITGELFF.